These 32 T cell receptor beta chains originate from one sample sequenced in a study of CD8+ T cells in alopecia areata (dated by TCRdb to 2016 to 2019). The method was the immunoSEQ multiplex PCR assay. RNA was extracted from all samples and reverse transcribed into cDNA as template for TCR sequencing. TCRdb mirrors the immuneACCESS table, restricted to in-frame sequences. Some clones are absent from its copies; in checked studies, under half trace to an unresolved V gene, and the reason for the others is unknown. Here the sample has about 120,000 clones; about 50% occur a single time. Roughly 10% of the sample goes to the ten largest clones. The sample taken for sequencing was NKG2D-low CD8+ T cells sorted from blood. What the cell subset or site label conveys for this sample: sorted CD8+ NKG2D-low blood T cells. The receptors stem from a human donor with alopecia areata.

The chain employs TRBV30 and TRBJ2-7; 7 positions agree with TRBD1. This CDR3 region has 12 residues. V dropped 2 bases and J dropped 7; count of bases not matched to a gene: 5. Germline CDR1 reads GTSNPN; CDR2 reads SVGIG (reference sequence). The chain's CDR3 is CAWSTTGAEQYF. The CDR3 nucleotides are TGTGCCTGGAGTACAACAGGGGCTGAGCAGTACTTC. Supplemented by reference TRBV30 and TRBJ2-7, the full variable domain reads SQTIHQWPATLVQPVGSPLSLECTVEGTSNPNLYWYRQAAGRGLQLLFYSVGIGQISSEVPQNLSASRPQDRQFILSSKKLLLSDSGFYLCAWSTTGAEQYFGPGTRLTVT.

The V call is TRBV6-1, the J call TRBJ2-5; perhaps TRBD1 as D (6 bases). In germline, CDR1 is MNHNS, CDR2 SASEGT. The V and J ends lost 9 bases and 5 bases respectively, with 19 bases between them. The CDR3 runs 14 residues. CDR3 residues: CASEQGTGSETQYF. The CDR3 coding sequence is TGTGCCAGTGAACAGGGCACAGGTTCGGAGACCCAGTACTTC.

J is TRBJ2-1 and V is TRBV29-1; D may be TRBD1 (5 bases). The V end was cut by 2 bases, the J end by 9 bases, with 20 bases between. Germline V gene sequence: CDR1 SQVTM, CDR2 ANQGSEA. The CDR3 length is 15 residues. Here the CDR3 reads CSVELATREDGEQFF. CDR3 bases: TGCAGCGTTGAATTGGCAACCAGGGAAGATGGTGAGCAGTTCTTC.

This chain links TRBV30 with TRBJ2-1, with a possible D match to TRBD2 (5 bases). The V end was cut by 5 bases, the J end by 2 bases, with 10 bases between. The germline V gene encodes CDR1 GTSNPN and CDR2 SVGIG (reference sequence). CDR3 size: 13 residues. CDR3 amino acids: CAWRDLPYNEQFF. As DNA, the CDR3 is TGTGCCTGGCGGGATTTACCCTACAATGAGCAGTTCTTC.

CDR3 amino acids: CASNPLQGSNTEAFF. CDR3 DNA: TGTGCCAGCAACCCATTGCAGGGCTCGAACACTGAAGCTTTCTTT. V and J are TRBV7-9 and TRBJ1-1; D is possibly TRBD1 (5 bases). Germline CDR1 reads SEHNR; CDR2 reads FQNEAQ (reference sequence). Trimming left V 7 bases short and J 1 base short, with 16 bases between. The CDR3 has 15 residues.

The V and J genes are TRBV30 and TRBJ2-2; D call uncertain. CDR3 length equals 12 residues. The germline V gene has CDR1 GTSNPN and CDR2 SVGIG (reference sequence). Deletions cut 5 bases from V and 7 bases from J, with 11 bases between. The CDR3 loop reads CAWVAWGGELFF. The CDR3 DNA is TGTGCCTGGGTTGCCTGGGGCGGGGAGCTGTTTTTT.

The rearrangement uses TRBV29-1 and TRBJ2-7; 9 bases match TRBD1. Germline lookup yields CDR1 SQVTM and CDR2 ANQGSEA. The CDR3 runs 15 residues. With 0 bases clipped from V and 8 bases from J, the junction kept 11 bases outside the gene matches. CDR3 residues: CSVEDLRDRVSKQYF. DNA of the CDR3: TGCAGCGTTGAAGATCTGCGGGACAGGGTTTCGAAGCAGTACTTC.

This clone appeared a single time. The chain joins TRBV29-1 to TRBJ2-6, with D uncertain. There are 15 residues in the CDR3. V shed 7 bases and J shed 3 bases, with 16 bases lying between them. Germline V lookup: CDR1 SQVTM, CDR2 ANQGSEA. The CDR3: CSDGLGICGANVLTF. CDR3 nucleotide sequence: TGCAGCGATGGGCTGGGAATCTGTGGGGCCAACGTCCTGACTTTC.

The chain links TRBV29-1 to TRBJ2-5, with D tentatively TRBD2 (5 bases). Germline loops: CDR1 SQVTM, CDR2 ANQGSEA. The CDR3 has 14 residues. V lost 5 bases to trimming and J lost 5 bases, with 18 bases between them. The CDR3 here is CSVRPTSSLETQYF. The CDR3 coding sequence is TGCAGCGTTAGACCGACATCTAGCCTCGAGACCCAGTACTTC.

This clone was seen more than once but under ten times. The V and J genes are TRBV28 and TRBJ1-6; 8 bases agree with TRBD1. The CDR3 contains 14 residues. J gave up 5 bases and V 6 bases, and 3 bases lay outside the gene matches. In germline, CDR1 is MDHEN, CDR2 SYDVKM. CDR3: CASSQGADNSPLHF. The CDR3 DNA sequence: TGTGCCAGCAGCCAGGGGGCGGATAATTCACCCCTCCACTTT.

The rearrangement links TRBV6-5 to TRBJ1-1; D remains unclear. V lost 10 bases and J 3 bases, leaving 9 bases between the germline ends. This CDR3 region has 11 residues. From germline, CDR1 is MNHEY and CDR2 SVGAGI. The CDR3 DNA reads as TGTGCCACCTCTGTGTACACTGAAGCTTTCTTT. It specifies CATSVYTEAFF.

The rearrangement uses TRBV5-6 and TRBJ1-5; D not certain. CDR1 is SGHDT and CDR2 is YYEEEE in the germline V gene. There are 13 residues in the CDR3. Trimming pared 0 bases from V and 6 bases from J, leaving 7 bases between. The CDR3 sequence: CASSLGDAQPQHF. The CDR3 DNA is TGTGCCAGCAGCTTGGGCGACGCTCAGCCCCAGCATTTT.

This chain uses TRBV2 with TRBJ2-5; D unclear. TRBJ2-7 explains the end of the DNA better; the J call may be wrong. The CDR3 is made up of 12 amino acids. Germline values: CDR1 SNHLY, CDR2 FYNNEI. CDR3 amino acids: CASSMDPYEQYF. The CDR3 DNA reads TGTGCCAGCAGCATGGACCCCTACGAGCAGTACTTC.

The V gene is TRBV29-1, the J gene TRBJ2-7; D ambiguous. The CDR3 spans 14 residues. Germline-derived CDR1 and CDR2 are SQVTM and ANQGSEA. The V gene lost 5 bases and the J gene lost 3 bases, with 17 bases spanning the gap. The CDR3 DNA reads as TGCAGCGTTCTTGGGCTCGGGCAATACTACGAGCAGTACTTC. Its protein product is CSVLGLGQYYEQYF.

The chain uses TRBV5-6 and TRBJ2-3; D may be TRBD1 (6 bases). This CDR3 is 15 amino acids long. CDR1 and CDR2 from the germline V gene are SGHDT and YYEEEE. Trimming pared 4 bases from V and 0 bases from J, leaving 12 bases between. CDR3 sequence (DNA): TGTGCCAGCAGCCCGGGACACCCTAGCACAGATACGCAGTATTTT. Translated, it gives CASSPGHPSTDTQYF.

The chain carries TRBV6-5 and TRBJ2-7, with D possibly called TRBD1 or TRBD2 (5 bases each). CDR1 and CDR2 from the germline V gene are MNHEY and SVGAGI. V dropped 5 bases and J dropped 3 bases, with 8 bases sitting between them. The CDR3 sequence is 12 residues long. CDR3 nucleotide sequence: TGTGCCAGCAGTCCTGGGGGCTACGAGCAGTACTTC. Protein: CASSPGGYEQYF.

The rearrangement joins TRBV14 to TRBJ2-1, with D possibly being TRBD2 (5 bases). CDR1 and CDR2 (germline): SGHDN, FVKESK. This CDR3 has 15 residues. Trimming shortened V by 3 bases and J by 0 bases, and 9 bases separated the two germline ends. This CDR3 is CASSQRASSYNEQFF. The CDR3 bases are TGTGCCAGCAGCCAGCGGGCAAGCTCCTACAATGAGCAGTTCTTC.

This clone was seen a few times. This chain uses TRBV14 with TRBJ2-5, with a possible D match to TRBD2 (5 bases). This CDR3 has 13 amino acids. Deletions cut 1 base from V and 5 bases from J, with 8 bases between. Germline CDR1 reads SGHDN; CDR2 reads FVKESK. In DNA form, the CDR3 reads TGTGCCAGCAGCCAAGCCGGGGTGGAGACCCAGTACTTC. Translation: CASSQAGVETQYF.

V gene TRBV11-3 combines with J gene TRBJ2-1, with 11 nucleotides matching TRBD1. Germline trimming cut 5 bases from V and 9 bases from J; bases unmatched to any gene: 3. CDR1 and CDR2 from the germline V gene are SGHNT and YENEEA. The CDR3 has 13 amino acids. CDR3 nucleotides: TGTGCCAGCAGCGGGGACAGGGGGGCTGAGCAGTTCTTC. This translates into CASSGDRGAEQFF.

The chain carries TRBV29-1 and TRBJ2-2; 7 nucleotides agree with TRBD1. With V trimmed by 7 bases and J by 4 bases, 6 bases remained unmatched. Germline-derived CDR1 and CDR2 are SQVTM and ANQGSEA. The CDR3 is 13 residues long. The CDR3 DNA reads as TGCAGCGCTCCGGGACAGCGCACCGGGGAGCTGTTTTTT. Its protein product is CSAPGQRTGELFF.

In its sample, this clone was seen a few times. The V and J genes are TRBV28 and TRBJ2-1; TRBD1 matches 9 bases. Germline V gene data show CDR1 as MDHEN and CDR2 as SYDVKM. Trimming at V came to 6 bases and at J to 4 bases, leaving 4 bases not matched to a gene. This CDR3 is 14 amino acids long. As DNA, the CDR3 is TGTGCCAGCAGGGACAGGGGAGGGTACAATGAGCAGTTCTTC. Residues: CASRDRGGYNEQFF. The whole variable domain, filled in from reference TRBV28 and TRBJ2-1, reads DVKVTQSSRYLVKRTGEKVFLECVQDMDHENMFWYRQDPGLGLRLIYFSYDVKMKEKGDIPEGYSVSREKKERFSLILESASTNQTSMYLCASRDRGGYNEQFFGPGTRLTVL.

The CDR3 region has the DNA TGCAGCGTTTTGGGGGCCCAGGGAGAGACCCAGTACTTC. Translation: CSVLGAQGETQYF. The chain has TRBV29-1 and TRBJ2-5, with D maybe TRBD1 (6 bases). V lost 5 bases and J 4 bases, leaving 14 bases between the germline ends. Germline V gives CDR1 SQVTM, CDR2 ANQGSEA. The CDR3 has 13 residues.

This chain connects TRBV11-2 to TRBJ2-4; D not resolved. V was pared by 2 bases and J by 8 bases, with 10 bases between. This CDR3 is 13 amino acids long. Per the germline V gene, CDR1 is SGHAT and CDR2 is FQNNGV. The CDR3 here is CASSLIPSDIQYF. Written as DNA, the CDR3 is TGTGCCAGCAGCTTAATTCCGAGTGACATTCAGTACTTC.

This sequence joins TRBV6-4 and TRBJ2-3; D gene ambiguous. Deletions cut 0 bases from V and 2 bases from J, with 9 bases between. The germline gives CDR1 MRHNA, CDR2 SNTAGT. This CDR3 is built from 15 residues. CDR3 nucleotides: TGTGCCAGCAGTGACTCCCTGGATTTCACAGATACGCAGTATTTT. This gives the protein CASSDSLDFTDTQYF.

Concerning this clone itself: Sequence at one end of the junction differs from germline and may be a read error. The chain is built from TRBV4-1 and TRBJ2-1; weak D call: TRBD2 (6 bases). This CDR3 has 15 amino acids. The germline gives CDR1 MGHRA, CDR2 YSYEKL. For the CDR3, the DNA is TGCGCCAGCAGCCAAGTCACTAGCTCCGACAATGAGCAGTTCTTC. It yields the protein CASSQVTSSDNEQFF.

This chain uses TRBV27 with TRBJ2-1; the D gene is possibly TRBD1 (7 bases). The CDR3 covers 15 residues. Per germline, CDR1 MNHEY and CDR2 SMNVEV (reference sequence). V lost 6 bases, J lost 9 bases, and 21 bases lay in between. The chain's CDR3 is CASRVAGGRYAEQFF. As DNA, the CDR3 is TGTGCCAGCAGAGTCGCAGGGGGGAGGTACGCTGAGCAGTTCTTC.

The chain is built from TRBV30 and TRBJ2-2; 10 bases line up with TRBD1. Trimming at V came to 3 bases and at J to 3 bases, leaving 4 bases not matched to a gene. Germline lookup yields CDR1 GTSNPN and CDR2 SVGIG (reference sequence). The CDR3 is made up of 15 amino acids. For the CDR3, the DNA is TGTGCCTGGAGGTCCGGGACAGGGGACACCGGGGAGCTGTTTTTT. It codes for CAWRSGTGDTGELFF.

The CDR3, as DNA: TGCGCCAGCAGCCACGGACTAGCGGGACCCCAGTACTTC. As protein: CASSHGLAGPQYF. This chain uses TRBV4-3 with TRBJ2-4; 12 nucleotides line up with TRBD2. The CDR3 length is 13 residues. Germline V lookup: CDR1 LGHNA, CDR2 YSLEER. Trimming took 3 bases from V and 13 from J; bases not matched to a gene: 4.

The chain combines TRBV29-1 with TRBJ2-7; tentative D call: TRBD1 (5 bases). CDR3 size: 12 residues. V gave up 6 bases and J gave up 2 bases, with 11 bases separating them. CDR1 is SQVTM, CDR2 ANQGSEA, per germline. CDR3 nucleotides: TGCAGCGTGGGGCAGGCTGCCTACGAGCAGTACTTC. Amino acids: CSVGQAAYEQYF.

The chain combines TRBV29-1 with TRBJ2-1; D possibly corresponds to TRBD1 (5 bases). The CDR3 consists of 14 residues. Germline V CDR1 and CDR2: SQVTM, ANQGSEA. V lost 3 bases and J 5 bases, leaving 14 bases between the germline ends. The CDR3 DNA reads TGCAGCGTTGAGGGGCAGGGTAGGGACAATGAGCAGTTCTTC. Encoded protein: CSVEGQGRDNEQFF.

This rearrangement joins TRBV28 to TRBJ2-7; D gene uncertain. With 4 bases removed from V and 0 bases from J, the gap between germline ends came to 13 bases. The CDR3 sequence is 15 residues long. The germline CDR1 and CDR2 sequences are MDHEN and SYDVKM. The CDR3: CASSSRFNPSYEQYF. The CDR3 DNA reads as TGTGCCAGCAGTTCCCGATTCAATCCCTCCTACGAGCAGTACTTC. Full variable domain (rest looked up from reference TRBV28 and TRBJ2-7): DVKVTQSSRYLVKRTGEKVFLECVQDMDHENMFWYRQDPGLGLRLIYFSYDVKMKEKGDIPEGYSVSREKKERFSLILESASTNQTSMYLCASSSRFNPSYEQYFGPGTRLTVT.

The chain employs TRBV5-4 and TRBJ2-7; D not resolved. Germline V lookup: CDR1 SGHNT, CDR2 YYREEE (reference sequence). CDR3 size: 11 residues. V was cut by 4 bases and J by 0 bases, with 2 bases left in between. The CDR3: CASSNSYEQYF. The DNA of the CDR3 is TGTGCCAGCAGCAACTCCTACGAGCAGTACTTC.